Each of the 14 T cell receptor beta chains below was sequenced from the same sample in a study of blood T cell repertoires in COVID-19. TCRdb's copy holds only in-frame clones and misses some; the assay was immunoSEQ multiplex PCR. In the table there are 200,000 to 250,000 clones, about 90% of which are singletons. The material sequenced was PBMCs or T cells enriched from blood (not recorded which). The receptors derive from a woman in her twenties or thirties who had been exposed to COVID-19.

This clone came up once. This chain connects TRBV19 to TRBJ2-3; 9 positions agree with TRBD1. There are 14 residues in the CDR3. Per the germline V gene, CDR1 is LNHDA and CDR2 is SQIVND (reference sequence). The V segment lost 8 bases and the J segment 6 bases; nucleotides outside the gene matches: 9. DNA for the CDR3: TGTGCCAGTCTGCCCGGGACAGGGTTTGATACGCAGTATTTT. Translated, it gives CASLPGTGFDTQYF.

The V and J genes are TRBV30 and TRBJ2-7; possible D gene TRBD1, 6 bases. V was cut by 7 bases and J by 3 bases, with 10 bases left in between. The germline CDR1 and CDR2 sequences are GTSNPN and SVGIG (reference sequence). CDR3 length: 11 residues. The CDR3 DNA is TGTGCCTTCTTACAGGGCTACGAGCAGTACTTC. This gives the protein CAFLQGYEQYF.

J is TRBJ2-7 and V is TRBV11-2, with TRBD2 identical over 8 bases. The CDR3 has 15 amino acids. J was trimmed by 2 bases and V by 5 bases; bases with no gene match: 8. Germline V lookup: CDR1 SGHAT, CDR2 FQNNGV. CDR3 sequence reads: CASSERLANAYEQYF. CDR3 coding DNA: TGTGCCAGCAGCGAAAGACTAGCGAACGCCTACGAGCAGTACTTC.

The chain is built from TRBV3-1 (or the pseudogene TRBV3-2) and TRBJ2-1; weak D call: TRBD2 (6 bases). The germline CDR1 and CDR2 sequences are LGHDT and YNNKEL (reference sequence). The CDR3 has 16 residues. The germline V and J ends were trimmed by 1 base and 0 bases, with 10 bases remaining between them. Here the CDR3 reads CASSQVYGSSYNEQFF. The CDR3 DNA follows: TGTGCCAGCAGCCAAGTCTACGGGAGCTCCTACAATGAGCAGTTCTTC.

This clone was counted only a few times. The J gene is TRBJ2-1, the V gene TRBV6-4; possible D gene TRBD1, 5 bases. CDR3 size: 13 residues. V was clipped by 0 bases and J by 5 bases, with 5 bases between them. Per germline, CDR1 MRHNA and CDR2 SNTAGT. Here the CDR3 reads CASSDSDNNEQFF. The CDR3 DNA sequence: TGTGCCAGCAGTGACTCGGACAACAATGAGCAGTTCTTC.

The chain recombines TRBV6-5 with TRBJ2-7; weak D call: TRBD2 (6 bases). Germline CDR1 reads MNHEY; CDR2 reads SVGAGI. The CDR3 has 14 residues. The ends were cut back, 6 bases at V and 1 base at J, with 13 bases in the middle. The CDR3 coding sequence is TGTGCCAGCAGGACACCCGGGGGATCCTACGAGCAGTACTTC. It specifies CASRTPGGSYEQYF.

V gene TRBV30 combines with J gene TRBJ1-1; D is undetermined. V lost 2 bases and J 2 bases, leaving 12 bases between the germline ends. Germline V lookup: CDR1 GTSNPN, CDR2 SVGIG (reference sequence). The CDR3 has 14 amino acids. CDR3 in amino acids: CAWSIDSVNTEAFF. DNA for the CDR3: TGTGCCTGGAGTATCGACTCGGTCAACACTGAAGCTTTCTTT.

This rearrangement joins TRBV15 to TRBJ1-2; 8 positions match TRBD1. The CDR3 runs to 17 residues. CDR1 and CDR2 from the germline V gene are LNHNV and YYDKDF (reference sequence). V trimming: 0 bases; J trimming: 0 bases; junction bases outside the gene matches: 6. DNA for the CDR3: TGTGCCACCAGCAGAGATAACAGGGGGAAGCCTAACTATGGCTACACCTTC. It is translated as CATSRDNRGKPNYGYTF.

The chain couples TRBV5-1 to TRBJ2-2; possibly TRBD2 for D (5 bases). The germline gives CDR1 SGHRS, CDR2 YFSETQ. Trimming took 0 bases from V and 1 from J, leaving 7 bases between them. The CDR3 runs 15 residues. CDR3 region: CASSLDAGNTGELFF. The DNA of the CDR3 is TGCGCCAGCAGCTTGGATGCGGGGAACACCGGGGAGCTGTTTTTT.

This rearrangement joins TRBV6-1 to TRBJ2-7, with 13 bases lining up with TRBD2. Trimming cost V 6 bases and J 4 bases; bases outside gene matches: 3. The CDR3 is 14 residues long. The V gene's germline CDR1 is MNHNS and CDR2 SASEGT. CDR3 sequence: CASRELAGGYEQYF. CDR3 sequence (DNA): TGTGCCAGCAGAGAACTAGCGGGAGGGTACGAGCAGTACTTC.

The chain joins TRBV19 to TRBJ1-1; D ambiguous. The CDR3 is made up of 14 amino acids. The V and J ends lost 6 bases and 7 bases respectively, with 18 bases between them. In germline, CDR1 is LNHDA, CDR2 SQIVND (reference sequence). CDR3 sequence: CASSHQTGRSEAFF. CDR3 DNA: TGTGCCAGTAGCCACCAGACGGGAAGGAGTGAAGCTTTCTTT.

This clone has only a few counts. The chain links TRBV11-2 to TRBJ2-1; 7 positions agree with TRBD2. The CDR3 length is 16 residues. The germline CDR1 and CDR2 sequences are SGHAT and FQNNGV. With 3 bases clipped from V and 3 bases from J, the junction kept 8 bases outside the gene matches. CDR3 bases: TGTGCCAGCAGCTTTGCTGCGGGAGTTCGCTACAATGAGCAGTTCTTC. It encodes CASSFAAGVRYNEQFF.

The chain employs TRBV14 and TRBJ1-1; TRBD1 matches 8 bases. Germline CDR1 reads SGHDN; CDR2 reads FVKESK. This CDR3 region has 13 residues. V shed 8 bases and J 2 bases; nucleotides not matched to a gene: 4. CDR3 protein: CASGQGLNTEAFF. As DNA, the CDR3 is TGTGCCAGCGGACAGGGTCTAAACACTGAAGCTTTCTTT.

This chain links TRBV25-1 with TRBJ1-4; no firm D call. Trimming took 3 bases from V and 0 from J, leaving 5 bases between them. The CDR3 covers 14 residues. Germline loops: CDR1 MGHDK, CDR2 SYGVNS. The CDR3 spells CASSDRTTNEKLFF. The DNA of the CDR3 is TGTGCCAGCAGTGACAGGACAACTAATGAAAAACTGTTTTTT. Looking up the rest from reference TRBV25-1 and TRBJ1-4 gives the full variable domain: EADIYQTPRYLVIGTGKKITLECSQTMGHDKMYWYQQDPGMELHLIHYSYGVNSTEKGDLSSESTVSRIRTEHFPLTLESARPSHTSQYLCASSDRTTNEKLFFGSGTQLSVL.